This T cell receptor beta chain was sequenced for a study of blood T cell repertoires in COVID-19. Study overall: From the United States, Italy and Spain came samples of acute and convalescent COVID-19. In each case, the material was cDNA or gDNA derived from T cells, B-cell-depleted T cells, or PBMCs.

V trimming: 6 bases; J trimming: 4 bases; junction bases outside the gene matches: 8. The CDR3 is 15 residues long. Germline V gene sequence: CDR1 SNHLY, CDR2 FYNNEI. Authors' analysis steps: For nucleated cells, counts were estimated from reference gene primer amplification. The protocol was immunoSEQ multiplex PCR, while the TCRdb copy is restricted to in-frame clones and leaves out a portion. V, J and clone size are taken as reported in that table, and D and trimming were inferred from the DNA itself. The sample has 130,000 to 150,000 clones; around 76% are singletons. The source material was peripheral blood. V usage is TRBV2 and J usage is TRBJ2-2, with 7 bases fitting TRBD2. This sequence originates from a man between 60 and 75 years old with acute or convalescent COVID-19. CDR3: CASSSSGFGTGELFF. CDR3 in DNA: TGTGCCAGCAGCTCTAGCGGTTTCGGCACCGGGGAGCTGTTTTTT. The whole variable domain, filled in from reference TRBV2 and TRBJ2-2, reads EPEVTQTPSHQVTQMGQEVILRCVPISNHLYFYWYRQILGQKVEFLVSFYNNEISEKSEIFDDQFSVERPDGSNFTLKIRSTKLEDSAMYFCASSSSGFGTGELFFGEGSRLTVL.